This T cell receptor (beta chain) derives from a study of control samples from healthy donors and cancer patients. The table came from immunoSEQ multiplex PCR; TCRdb's copy has only in-frame clones and leaves some out. The top ten hold around 0.6% of the sample, which has 100,000 to 150,000 clones, almost 95% seen once. This CDR3 spans 13 amino acids. The V and J ends lost 4 bases and 1 base respectively, with 8 bases between them. The V gene's germline CDR1 is SGHDT and CDR2 YYEEEE. This TCR derives from an elderly man with head and neck cancer. The sequenced sample consisted of PBMCs. V is TRBV5-6 and J is TRBJ1-1, with D uncertain. CDR3 DNA sequence: TGTGCCAGCAGCCCTACATCGAACACTGAAGCTTTCTTT. Amino acids: CASSPTSNTEAFF.